The 18 T cell receptor beta chains below were found in one sample sequenced in a study of blood T cell repertoires in COVID-19. Only in-frame clones appear in the TCRdb table, and some are missing; sequencing was by immunoSEQ multiplex PCR. The sample has tens of thousands of clones, about 89% seen once. Input material: peripheral blood. The receptors originated from a man aged 50 to 59 with active or convalescent COVID-19.

This sequence joins TRBV5-4 and TRBJ2-2, with TRBD1 identical over 7 bases. The CDR3 contains 15 residues. The V segment lost 3 bases and the J segment 4 bases; nucleotides outside the gene matches: 6. Germline CDR1 reads SGHNT; CDR2 reads YYREEE (reference sequence). CDR3 in amino acids: CASSSRQGFTGELFF. Here the CDR3 DNA reads TGTGCCAGCAGCTCCCGACAGGGATTCACCGGGGAGCTGTTTTTT.

The J gene is TRBJ2-5, the V gene TRBV5-3, with D possibly being TRBD1 (6 bases). TRBV5-3 is noted as an ORF with a role that remains uncertain. The ends were cut back, 0 bases at V and 5 bases at J, with 14 bases in the middle. This CDR3 comprises 15 residues. CDR3 bases: TGTGCCAGAAGCTTGGAGAACAGGGTCATGGAGACCCAGTACTTC. Translation gives CARSLENRVMETQYF.

The rearrangement joins TRBV7-2 to TRBJ2-3; TRBD2 matches at 13 bases. Germline V gives CDR1 SGHTA, CDR2 FQGNSA. The CDR3 is 15 amino acids. V dropped 6 bases and J dropped 4; count of bases not matched to a gene: 4. The CDR3, as DNA: TGTGCCAGCAGAACTAGCGGGGGGGCGGCAGATACGCAGTATTTT. This codes for CASRTSGGAADTQYF.

The chain has TRBV2 and TRBJ1-5; 10 nucleotides align to TRBD1. Per germline, CDR1 SNHLY and CDR2 FYNNEI. The J segment lost 3 bases and the V segment lost 3 bases, leaving 2 bases of the junction unmatched. This CDR3 is 15 amino acids long. The CDR3 nucleotides read TGTGCCAGCAGTGAGGGACAGGGGAACAATCAGCCCCAGCATTTT. It is translated as CASSEGQGNNQPQHF. The full variable domain, with the rest looked up from reference TRBV2 and TRBJ1-5, is EPEVTQTPSHQVTQMGQEVILRCVPISNHLYFYWYRQILGQKVEFLVSFYNNEISEKSEIFDDQFSVERPDGSNFTLKIRSTKLEDSAMYFCASSEGQGNNQPQHFGDGTRLSIL.

This sequence joins TRBV20-1 and TRBJ1-2, with no clear D. The germline CDR1 and CDR2 sequences are DFQATT and SNEGSKA (reference sequence). CDR3 length: 11 residues. The ends were cut back, 3 bases at V and 4 bases at J, with 6 bases in the middle. In DNA form, the CDR3 reads TGCAGTGCTAGTAACTCCTATGGCTACACCTTC. The encoded protein is CSASNSYGYTF.

The V gene is TRBV28, the J gene TRBJ2-5; tentatively, D is TRBD1 (6 bases). The CDR3 contains 15 residues. Germline CDR1 MDHEN, CDR2 SYDVKM. Trimming left V 4 bases short and J 5 bases short, with 17 bases between. The CDR3 bases are TGTGCCAGCAGTTCCCCCCACAGGGAAGGTGAGACCCAGTACTTC. Translation: CASSSPHREGETQYF.

V gene TRBV4-1 combines with J gene TRBJ1-2; 9 bases align to TRBD1. Trimming cost V 1 base and J 6 bases; bases outside gene matches: 3. From germline, CDR1 is MGHRA and CDR2 YSYEKL. The CDR3 consists of 14 residues. CDR3 DNA: TGCGCCAGCAGCCAAGTGGGACAGGGAGATGGCTACACCTTC. This encodes CASSQVGQGDGYTF.

This clone was seen only once. The chain recombines TRBV19 with TRBJ1-2; 8 bases line up with TRBD1. This CDR3 region has 17 residues. V shed 6 bases and J 5 bases; nucleotides not matched to a gene: 17. CDR1 LNHDA and CDR2 SQIVND come from the germline V gene (reference sequence). Written as DNA, the CDR3 is TGTGCCAGTAGGGACTCGAGACAGGGGACTAAATGGTATGGCTACACCTTC. It encodes CASRDSRQGTKWYGYTF.

V usage is TRBV12-3 or TRBV12-4 and J usage is TRBJ1-2, with D possibly TRBD1 on 5 matching bases. The V and J ends lost 8 bases and 4 bases respectively, with 14 bases between them. CDR3 length: 13 amino acids. CDR3 residues: CASSRGGIYGYTF. The DNA for the CDR3 is TGTGCCAGCTCCCGTGGGGGGATCTATGGCTACACCTTC.

The gene calls are TRBV28 and TRBJ1-1; perhaps TRBD1 as D (6 bases). Trimming removed 6 bases at V and 6 bases at J, with 17 bases between. CDR1 is MDHEN, CDR2 SYDVKM, per germline. This CDR3 comprises 14 residues. The CDR3 sequence is CASRYNRDSAEAFF. The CDR3 nucleotides read TGTGCCAGCAGGTATAACAGGGATTCGGCTGAAGCTTTCTTT.

The chain carries TRBV2 and TRBJ1-5; 7 bases are shared with TRBD1. The length of the CDR3 is 13 residues. V shed 6 bases, J shed 4 bases, and the junction held 3 bases outside the gene matches. Germline CDR1 and CDR2: SNHLY and FYNNEI. The CDR3 DNA reads as TGTGCCAGCAGAGGACAGGAGAATCAGCCCCAGCATTTT. It encodes CASRGQENQPQHF. Based on the CDR3 plus reference TRBV2 and TRBJ1-5, the full variable domain is EPEVTQTPSHQVTQMGQEVILRCVPISNHLYFYWYRQILGQKVEFLVSFYNNEISEKSEIFDDQFSVERPDGSNFTLKIRSTKLEDSAMYFCASRGQENQPQHFGDGTRLSIL.

The chain couples TRBV5-6 to TRBJ1-1, with a tentative D call TRBD1 (6 bases). Germline values: CDR1 SGHDT, CDR2 YYEEEE. This CDR3 is 16 amino acids long. Trimming took off 4 bases at V and 2 bases at J, with 18 bases between the two ends. DNA for the CDR3: TGTGCCAGCAGCCAAGCAGCGGACAGCCACAACACTGAAGCTTTCTTT. Translation gives CASSQAADSHNTEAFF. Based on the CDR3 plus reference TRBV5-6 and TRBJ1-1, the full variable domain is DAGVTQSPTHLIKTRGQQVTLRCSPKSGHDTVSWYQQALGQGPQFIFQYYEEEERQRGNFPDRFSGHQFPNYSSELNVNALLLGDSALYLCASSQAADSHNTEAFFGQGTRLTVV.

This chain connects TRBV14 to TRBJ1-2; D call uncertain. This CDR3 contains 15 residues. Germline CDR1 is SGHDN and CDR2 is FVKESK. V shed 0 bases and J shed 4 bases, with 12 bases lying between them. CDR3 amino acids: CASSQDMGSGYGYTF. CDR3 in DNA: TGTGCCAGCAGCCAAGATATGGGAAGCGGCTATGGCTACACCTTC.

The V gene is TRBV4-1, the J gene TRBJ2-3; 7 positions agree with TRBD2. Trimming removed 4 bases from V and 2 bases from J; junction bases left unmatched: 12. This CDR3 is built from 17 residues. The germline CDR1 and CDR2 sequences are MGHRA and YSYEKL. The CDR3 nucleotides are TGCGCCAGCAGCCCCCTCCTAGCGGAGAGTTACACAGATACGCAGTATTTT. Translated: CASSPLLAESYTDTQYF.

This chain links TRBV30 with TRBJ1-4; 8 bases align to TRBD1. Germline CDR1 GTSNPN, CDR2 SVGIG (reference sequence). V dropped 7 bases and J dropped 7; count of bases not matched to a gene: 8. The CDR3 runs to 13 residues. The CDR3 DNA sequence: TGTGCCTACGCCCCAGGGGGCATTGAAAAACTGTTTTTT. It specifies CAYAPGGIEKLFF.

This chain links TRBV5-5 with TRBJ1-1, with D hard to call. The V gene's germline CDR1 is SGHKS and CDR2 YYEKEE (reference sequence). V gave up 1 base and J gave up 1 base, with 5 bases separating them. The CDR3 is 13 amino acids. The CDR3 spells CASSLMANTEAFF. The CDR3 DNA is TGTGCCAGCAGCTTGATGGCGAACACTGAAGCTTTCTTT.

This clone appeared once. The chain combines TRBV7-8 with TRBJ2-7, with TRBD1 matching over 8 bases. The CDR3 consists of 13 residues. The germline V gene encodes CDR1 SGHVS and CDR2 FQNEAQ. V lost 5 bases, J lost 3 bases, and 3 bases stayed unmatched. CDR3 protein: CASSPDRGYEQYF. CDR3 coding DNA: TGTGCCAGCAGCCCTGACAGGGGCTACGAGCAGTACTTC.

The V call is TRBV6-6, the J call TRBJ2-3; 8 bases line up with TRBD1. The CDR3 is 15 residues long. Germline loops: CDR1 MNHNY, CDR2 SVGAGI (reference sequence). The V gene end was trimmed by 2 bases and the J gene end by 1 base; junction bases not matched to a gene: 2. The DNA for the CDR3 is TGTGCCAGCAGTTACGGACAGGGCGGCACAGATACGCAGTATTTT. Its translation is CASSYGQGGTDTQYF.